What follows is one T cell receptor (beta chain) and its context. Lesional scalp punch biopsies and peripheral blood came from alopecia areata patients. This sample was included in a study of CD8+ T cells in alopecia areata. V gave up 6 bases and J gave up 6 bases; unmatched junction bases: 4. The germline V gene encodes CDR1 SNHLY and CDR2 FYNNEI. This CDR3 region has 14 residues. RNA extraction was followed by reverse transcription into cDNA, which acted as the sequencing template. Repertoires were generated with immunoSEQ multiplex PCR, while TCRdb's copy carries only in-frame clones and drops some. This table holds approximately 120,000 clones, approximately 47% found once.

The chain combines TRBV2 with TRBJ1-4, with TRBD1 matching 10 bases. Sequenced: NKG2D-low CD8+ T cells sorted from blood. The TCR was taken from a human donor with alopecia areata. The CDR3 loop reads CASRTTGGDEKLFF. CDR3 sequence (DNA): TGTGCCAGCAGAACGACAGGGGGCGATGAAAAACTGTTTTTT.